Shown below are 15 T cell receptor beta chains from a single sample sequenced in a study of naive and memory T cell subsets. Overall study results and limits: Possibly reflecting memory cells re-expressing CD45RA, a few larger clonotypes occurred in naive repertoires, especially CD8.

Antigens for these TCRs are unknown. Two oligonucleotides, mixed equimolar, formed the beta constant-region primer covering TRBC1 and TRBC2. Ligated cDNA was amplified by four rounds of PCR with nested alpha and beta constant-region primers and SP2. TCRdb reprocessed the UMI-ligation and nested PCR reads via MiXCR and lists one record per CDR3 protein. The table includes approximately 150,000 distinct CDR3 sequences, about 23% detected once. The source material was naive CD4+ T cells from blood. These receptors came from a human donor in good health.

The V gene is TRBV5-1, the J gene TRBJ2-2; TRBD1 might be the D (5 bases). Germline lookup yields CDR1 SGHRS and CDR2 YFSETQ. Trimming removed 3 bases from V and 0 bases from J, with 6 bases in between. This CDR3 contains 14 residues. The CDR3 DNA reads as TGCGCCAGCAGCTCGACAGCGAACACCGGGGAGCTGTTTTTT. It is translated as CASSSTANTGELFF.

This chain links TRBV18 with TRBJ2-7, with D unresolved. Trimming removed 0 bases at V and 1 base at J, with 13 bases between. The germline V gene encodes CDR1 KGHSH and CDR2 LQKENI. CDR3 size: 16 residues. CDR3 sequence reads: CASSPPRRHTSYEQYF. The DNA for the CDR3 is TGTGCCAGCTCACCACCAAGGCGGCACACATCCTACGAGCAGTACTTC. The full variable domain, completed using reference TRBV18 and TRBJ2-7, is NAGVMQNPRHLVRRRGQEARLRCSPMKGHSHVYWYRQLPEEGLKFMVYLQKENIIDESGMPKERFSAEFPKEGPSILRIQQVVRGDSAAYFCASSPPRRHTSYEQYFGPGTRLTVT.

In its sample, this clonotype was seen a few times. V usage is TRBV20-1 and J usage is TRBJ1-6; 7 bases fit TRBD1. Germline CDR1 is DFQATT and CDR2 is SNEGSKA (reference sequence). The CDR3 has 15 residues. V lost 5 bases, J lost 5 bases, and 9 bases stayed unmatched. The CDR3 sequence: CSAVRQGINNSPLHF. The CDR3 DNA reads TGCAGTGCTGTCAGACAGGGAATAAATAATTCACCCCTCCACTTT.

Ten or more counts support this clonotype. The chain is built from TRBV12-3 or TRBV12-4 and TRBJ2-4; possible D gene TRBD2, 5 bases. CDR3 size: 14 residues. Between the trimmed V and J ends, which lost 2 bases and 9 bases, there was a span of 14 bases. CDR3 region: CASSLYDQEAIQYF. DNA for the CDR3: TGTGCCAGCAGTTTATACGACCAGGAGGCCATTCAGTACTTC.

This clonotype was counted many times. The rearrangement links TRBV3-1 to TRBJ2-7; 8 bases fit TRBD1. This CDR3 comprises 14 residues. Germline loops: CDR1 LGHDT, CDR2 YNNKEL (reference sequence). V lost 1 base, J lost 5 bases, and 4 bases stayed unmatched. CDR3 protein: CASSQGRGLDEQYF. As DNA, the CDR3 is TGTGCCAGCAGCCAAGGCAGGGGGCTCGACGAGCAGTACTTC.

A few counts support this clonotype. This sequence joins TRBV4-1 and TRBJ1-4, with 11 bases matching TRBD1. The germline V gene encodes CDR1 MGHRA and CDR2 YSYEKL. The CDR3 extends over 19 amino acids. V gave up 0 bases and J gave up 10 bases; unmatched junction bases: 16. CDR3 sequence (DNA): TGCGCCAGCAGCCAAGATCCGCGGACAGGGGGCATGGCGTTCGGAAAACTGTTTTTT. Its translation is CASSQDPRTGGMAFGKLFF.

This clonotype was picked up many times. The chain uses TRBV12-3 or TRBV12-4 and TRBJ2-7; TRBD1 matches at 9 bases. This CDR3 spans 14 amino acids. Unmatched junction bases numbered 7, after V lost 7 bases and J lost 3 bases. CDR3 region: CASTRQGDYYEQYF. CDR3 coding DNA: TGTGCCAGCACCCGACAGGGGGATTACTACGAGCAGTACTTC.

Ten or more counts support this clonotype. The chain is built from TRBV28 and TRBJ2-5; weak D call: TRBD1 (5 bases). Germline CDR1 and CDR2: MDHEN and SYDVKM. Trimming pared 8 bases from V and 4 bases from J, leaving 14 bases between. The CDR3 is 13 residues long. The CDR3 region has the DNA TGTGCCAGCTCTATCCAGGGCCGAGAGACCCAGTACTTC. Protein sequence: CASSIQGRETQYF.

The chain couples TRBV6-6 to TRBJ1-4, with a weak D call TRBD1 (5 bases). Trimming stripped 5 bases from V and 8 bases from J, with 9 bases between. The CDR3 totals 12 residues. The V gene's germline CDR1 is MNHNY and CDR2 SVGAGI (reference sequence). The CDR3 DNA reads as TGTGCCAGCAGTGGGACTGCAGAAAAACTGTTTTTT. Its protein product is CASSGTAEKLFF.

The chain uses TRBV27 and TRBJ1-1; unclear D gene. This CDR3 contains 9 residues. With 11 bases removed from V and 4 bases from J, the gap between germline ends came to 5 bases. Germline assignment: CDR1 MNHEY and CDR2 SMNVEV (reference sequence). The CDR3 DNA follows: TGTGCCGGAACCACTGAAGCTTTCTTT. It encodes CAGTTEAFF.

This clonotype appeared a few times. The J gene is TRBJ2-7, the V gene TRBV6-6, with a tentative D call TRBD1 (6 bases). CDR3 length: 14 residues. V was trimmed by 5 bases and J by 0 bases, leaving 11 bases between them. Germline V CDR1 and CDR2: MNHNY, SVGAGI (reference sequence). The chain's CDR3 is CASSAPDSSYEQYF. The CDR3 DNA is TGTGCCAGCAGTGCCCCGGACAGCTCCTACGAGCAGTACTTC.

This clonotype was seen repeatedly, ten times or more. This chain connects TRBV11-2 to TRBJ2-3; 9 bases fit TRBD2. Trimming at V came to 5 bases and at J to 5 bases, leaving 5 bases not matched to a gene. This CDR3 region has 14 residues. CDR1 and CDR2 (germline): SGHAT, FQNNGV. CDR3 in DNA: TGTGCCAGCAGCCTTCGACTAGCGGTAGATACGCAGTATTTT. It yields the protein CASSLRLAVDTQYF.

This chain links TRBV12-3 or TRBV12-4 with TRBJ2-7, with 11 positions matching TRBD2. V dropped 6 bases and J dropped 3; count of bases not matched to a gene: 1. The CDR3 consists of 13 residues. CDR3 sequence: CASRLAGGYEQYF. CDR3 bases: TGTGCCAGCAGGCTAGCGGGAGGCTACGAGCAGTACTTC.

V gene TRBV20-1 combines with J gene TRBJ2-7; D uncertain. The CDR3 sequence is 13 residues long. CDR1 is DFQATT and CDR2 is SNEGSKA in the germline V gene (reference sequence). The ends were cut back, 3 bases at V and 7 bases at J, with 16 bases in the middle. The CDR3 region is CSASPGLNLEQYF. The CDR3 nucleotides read TGCAGTGCTAGCCCGGGCCTTAACCTGGAGCAGTACTTC.

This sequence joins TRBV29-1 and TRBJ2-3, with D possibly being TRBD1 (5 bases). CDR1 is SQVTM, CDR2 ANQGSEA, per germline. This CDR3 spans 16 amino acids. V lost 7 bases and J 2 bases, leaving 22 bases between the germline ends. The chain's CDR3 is CSAYERGRWATDTQYF. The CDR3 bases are TGCAGCGCCTACGAAAGGGGCAGGTGGGCCACAGATACGCAGTATTTT.